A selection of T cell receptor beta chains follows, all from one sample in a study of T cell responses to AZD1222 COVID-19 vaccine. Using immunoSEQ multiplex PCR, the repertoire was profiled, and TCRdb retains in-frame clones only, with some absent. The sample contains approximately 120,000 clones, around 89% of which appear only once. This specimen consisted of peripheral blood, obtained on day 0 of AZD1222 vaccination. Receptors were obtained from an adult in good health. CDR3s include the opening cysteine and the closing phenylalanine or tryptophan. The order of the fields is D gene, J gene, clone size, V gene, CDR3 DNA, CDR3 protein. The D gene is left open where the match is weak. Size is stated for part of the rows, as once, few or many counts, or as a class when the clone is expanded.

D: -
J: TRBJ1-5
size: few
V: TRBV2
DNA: TGTGCCAGCATGTTGATGGGTCGTCAGCCCCAGCATTTT
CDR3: CASMLMGRQPQHF

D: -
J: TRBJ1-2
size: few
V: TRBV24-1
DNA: TGTGCCACCAGTGAAGGCAGGTTTGGGGGCTACACCTTC
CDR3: CATSEGRFGGYTF

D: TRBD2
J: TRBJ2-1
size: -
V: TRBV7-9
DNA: TGTGCCAGCAGCCCTAGCGGGGGGGGTAATGAGCAGTTCTTC
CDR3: CASSPSGGGNEQFF

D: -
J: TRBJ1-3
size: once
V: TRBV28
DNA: TGTGCCAGCAGTTTATATAGTACAGCGGACTCTGGAAACACCATATATTTT
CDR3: CASSLYSTADSGNTIYF

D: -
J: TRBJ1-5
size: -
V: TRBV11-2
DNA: TGTGCCAGCAGCTCGGGACCGAATCAGCCCCAGCATTTT
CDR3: CASSSGPNQPQHF

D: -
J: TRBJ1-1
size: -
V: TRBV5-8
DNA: TGTGCCAGCAGCTTTCTCCGAACGGTGAACACTGAAGCTTTCTTT
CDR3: CASSFLRTVNTEAFF

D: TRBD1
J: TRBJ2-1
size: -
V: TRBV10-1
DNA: TGCGCCAGCAGTCGGACAGGGGGCAATGAGCAGTTCTTC
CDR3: CASSRTGGNEQFF

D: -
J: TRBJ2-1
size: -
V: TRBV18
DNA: TGTGCCAGCTCACTGGGTTATGAGCAGTTCTTC
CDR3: CASSLGYEQFF

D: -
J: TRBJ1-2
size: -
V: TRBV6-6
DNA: TGCGCTGGAGGCGAAGACTATGGCTACACCTTC
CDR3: CAGGEDYGYTF

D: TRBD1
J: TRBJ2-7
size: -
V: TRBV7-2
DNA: TGTGCCAGCAGCCCGGGACAGGGACGGTACGAGCAGTACTTC
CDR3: CASSPGQGRYEQYF

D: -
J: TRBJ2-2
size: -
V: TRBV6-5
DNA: TGTGCCAGCAGTTACCCCTCGAGGGGTCGGGCCGGGGAGCTGTTTTTT
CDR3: CASSYPSRGRAGELFF

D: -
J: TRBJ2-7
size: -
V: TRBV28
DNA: TGTGCCAGCAATCTGCGGGGATACGAGCAGTACTTC
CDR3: CASNLRGYEQYF

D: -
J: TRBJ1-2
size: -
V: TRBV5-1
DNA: TGCGCCAGCAGCTATAACCGAGAGACAGCTATATATGGCTACACCTTC
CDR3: CASSYNRETAIYGYTF

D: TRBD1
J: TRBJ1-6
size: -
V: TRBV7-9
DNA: TGTGCCAGCAGCGCGCCTATGGGACAGTTCCTCCACTTT
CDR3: CASSAPMGQFLHF

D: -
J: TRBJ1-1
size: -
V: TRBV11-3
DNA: TGTGCCAGCAGCTTAGATTACACCACCACTGAAGCTTTCTTT
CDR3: CASSLDYTTTEAFF

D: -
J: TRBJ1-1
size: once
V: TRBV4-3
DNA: TGCGCCAGCAGCCAAGACCCAGGGTTCGATCGGGCTTTCTTT
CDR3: CASSQDPGFDRAFF

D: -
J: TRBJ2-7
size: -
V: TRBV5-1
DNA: TGCGCCAGCAGCCCAGAAGGGGCAGGGGGCGGGAGCGAGCAGTACTTC
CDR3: CASSPEGAGGGSEQYF

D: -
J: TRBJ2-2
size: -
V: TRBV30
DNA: TGTGCCTGGAGTTCGGGCCATCCCACCGGGGAGCTGTTTTTT
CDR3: CAWSSGHPTGELFF

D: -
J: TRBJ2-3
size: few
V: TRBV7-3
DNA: TGTGCCAGCAGCCCCTTGATGGGGGATACGCAGTATTTT
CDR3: CASSPLMGDTQYF

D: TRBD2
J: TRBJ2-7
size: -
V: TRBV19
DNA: TGTGCCAGTAGTCCCGGGACTAGTATCTACGAGCAGTACTTC
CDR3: CASSPGTSIYEQYF

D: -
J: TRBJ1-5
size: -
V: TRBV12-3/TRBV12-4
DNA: TGTGCCAGCAGGGCAGGGGATCAGCCCCAGCATTTT
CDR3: CASRAGDQPQHF

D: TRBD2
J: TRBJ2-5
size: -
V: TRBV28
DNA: TGTGCCAGCAACGGGGCTAGCGGGGGTGGTCAAGAGACCCAGTACTTC
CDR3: CASNGASGGGQETQYF